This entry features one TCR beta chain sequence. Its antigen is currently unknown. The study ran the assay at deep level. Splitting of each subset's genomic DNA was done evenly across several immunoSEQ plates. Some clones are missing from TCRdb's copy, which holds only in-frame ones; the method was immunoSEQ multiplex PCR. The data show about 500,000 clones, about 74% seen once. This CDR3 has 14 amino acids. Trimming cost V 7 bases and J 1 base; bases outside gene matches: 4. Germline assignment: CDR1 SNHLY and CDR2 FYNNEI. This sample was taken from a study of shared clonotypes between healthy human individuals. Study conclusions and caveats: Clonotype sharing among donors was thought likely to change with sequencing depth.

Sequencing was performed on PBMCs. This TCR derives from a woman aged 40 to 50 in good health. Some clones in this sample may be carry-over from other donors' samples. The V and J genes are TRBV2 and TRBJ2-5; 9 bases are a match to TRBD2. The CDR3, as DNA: TGTGCCAGCACCAGACTAGCGGCCCAAGAGACCCAGTACTTC. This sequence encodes CASTRLAAQETQYF. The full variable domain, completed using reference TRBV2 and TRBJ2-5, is EPEVTQTPSHQVTQMGQEVILRCVPISNHLYFYWYRQILGQKVEFLVSFYNNEISEKSEIFDDQFSVERPDGSNFTLKIRSTKLEDSAMYFCASTRLAAQETQYFGPGTRLLVL.